Listed below are T cell receptor beta chains from one sample, sequenced in a study of T cell clones after liver transplantation. The repertoire was sequenced with immunoSEQ multiplex PCR; TCRdb's copy has only in-frame clones and lacks some. The top ten clones hold 10% to 15% of a sample with around 18,000 clones, approximately 92% of them seen once. Sequencing was performed on CD8+ T cells from blood, taken approximately 3.5 years after liver transplant. These receptors all come from a human patient who received a liver transplant. Some T cells may be supplied by the graft donor. Both conserved end residues are part of each CDR3. Fields, in order: V gene, J gene, D gene, clone size, CDR3 protein, CDR3 DNA. D genes are given only for firm matches. Only some rows state a clone size, as once, few, many or a class for expanded clones.

TRBV2	TRBJ1-2	NA	NA	CASSLPGADGYTF	TGTGCCAGCAGCCTACCAGGGGCCGATGGCTACACCTTC
TRBV6-6	TRBJ2-7	NA	NA	CASSWKSSYEQYF	TGTGCCAGCAGTTGGAAGTCCTCCTACGAGCAGTACTTC
TRBV4-1	TRBJ2-3	NA	NA	CASSQESYDTQYF	TGCGCCAGCAGCCAAGAATCTTATGATACGCAGTATTTT
TRBV4-1	TRBJ1-1	NA	NA	CASSQDIGESTEAFF	TGCGCCAGCAGCCAAGATATTGGAGAAAGTACTGAAGCTTTCTTT
TRBV7-8	TRBJ2-1	NA	NA	CASRDPSRASGNEQFF	TGTGCCAGCAGAGACCCATCCAGGGCGAGTGGCAATGAGCAGTTCTTC
TRBV28	TRBJ2-7	TRBD2	NA	CASKWGTNSYEQYF	TGTGCCAGTAAGTGGGGGACTAACTCCTACGAGCAGTACTTC
TRBV9	TRBJ2-1	TRBD1	NA	CASSVGQGAYNEQFF	TGTGCCAGCAGCGTAGGTCAGGGGGCCTACAATGAGCAGTTCTTC
TRBV7-9	TRBJ2-2	TRBD2	few	CASTETEAGGNTGELFF	TGTGCCAGCACCGAAACCGAGGCGGGAGGGAACACCGGGGAGCTGTTTTTT
TRBV27	TRBJ2-7	NA	NA	CASSSGGNEQYF	TGTGCCAGCAGTTCGGGGGGCAACGAGCAGTACTTC
TRBV28	TRBJ2-1	NA	once	CASSHNEQFF	TGTGCCAGCAGCCACAATGAGCAGTTCTTC
TRBV9	TRBJ2-7	NA	NA	CASSVGPDNYEQYF	TGTGCCAGCAGCGTAGGCCCGGATAACTACGAGCAGTACTTC
TRBV19	TRBJ2-7	NA	NA	CASSQTGTYEQYF	TGTGCCAGTAGTCAGACAGGAACCTACGAGCAGTACTTC
TRBV6-5	TRBJ2-7	NA	NA	CASSYLGDSYEQYF	TGTGCCAGCAGTTACCTGGGGGATTCCTACGAGCAGTACTTC
TRBV5-5	TRBJ1-1	TRBD1	NA	CASSLAGGTGVEAFF	TGTGCCAGCAGCTTGGCTGGGGGGACAGGGGTAGAAGCTTTCTTT
TRBV9	TRBJ2-1	TRBD2	NA	CASSEGGDNNEQFF	TGTGCCAGCAGCGAGGGAGGGGATAACAATGAGCAGTTCTTC
TRBV19	TRBJ1-1	TRBD1	NA	CASSTWTGGVKDTEAFF	TGTGCCAGTAGTACCTGGACAGGGGGCGTGAAGGACACTGAAGCTTTCTTT
TRBV19	TRBJ1-5	NA	NA	CASTREGGSQPQHF	TGTGCCAGCACTAGGGAGGGAGGTAGTCAGCCCCAGCATTTT
TRBV19	TRBJ2-2	NA	NA	CASSISTGELFF	TGTGCCAGTAGTATCAGCACCGGGGAGCTGTTTTTT
TRBV7-9	TRBJ2-1	NA	NA	CASSPQGGTELYEQFF	TGTGCCAGCAGCCCTCAGGGCGGGACGGAGCTCTATGAGCAGTTCTTC
TRBV7-9	TRBJ1-4	NA	NA	CASSHTQKQGYNEKLFF	TGTGCCAGCAGCCATACCCAAAAACAGGGCTATAATGAAAAACTGTTTTTT
TRBV30	TRBJ1-4	NA	NA	CAWSVRGWQGEEVRATNEKLFF	TGTGCCTGGAGTGTACGTGGATGGCAGGGCGAGGAAGTCCGTGCAACTAATGAAAAACTGTTTTTT
TRBV19	TRBJ1-1	NA	NA	CATHQGNYEAFF	TGTGCCACCCACCAGGGAAATTATGAAGCTTTCTTT
TRBV4-1	TRBJ2-5	TRBD2	NA	CASGRGTSGRAGETQYF	TGCGCCAGCGGGCGAGGGACTAGCGGGAGGGCCGGGGAGACCCAGTACTTC
TRBV27	TRBJ2-3	NA	NA	CASSLRGGRTDTQYF	TGTGCCAGCAGTTTAAGGGGGGGCCGCACAGATACGCAGTATTTT
TRBV7-9	TRBJ2-5	NA	NA	CASSFRSGDQETQYF	TGTGCCAGCAGCTTCCGGTCAGGGGACCAAGAGACCCAGTACTTC
TRBV19	TRBJ2-1	TRBD1	NA	CASSIDVQGVPYNEQFF	TGTGCCAGTAGTATCGACGTACAGGGGGTCCCCTACAATGAGCAGTTCTTC
TRBV30	TRBJ1-2	TRBD1	NA	CAWSPLSLGQALGYTF	TGTGCCTGGAGTCCCTTAAGTTTGGGACAGGCCCTTGGCTACACCTTC
TRBV4-3	TRBJ2-1	NA	NA	CASSQDLAADNEQFF	TGCGCCAGCAGCCAAGATTTGGCCGCGGACAATGAGCAGTTCTTC
TRBV28	TRBJ2-1	NA	few	CASSGWPYNEQFF	TGTGCCAGCAGTGGGTGGCCGTACAATGAGCAGTTCTTC
TRBV4-3	TRBJ2-7	NA	NA	CASSPRSGAEQYF	TGCGCCAGCAGCCCCCGATCGGGGGCCGAGCAGTACTTC
TRBV19	TRBJ2-1	NA	NA	CASNGQGSSEQFF	TGTGCCAGTAACGGGCAGGGTAGTAGTGAGCAGTTCTTC
TRBV5-8	TRBJ2-1	NA	NA	CASSLYNEQFF	TGTGCCAGCAGCCTATACAATGAGCAGTTCTTC
TRBV9	TRBJ2-1	TRBD2	NA	CASSVAVSSGNWLDEQFF	TGTGCCAGCAGCGTAGCAGTGTCTAGCGGGAATTGGTTGGATGAGCAGTTCTTC
TRBV11-3	TRBJ2-7	NA	NA	CASSFLTYEQYF	TGTGCCAGCAGCTTTTTGACCTACGAGCAGTACTTC
TRBV28	TRBJ1-2	NA	NA	CASSPRNYGYTF	TGTGCCAGCAGTCCCCGGAACTATGGCTACACCTTC
TRBV4-1	TRBJ1-2	TRBD1	NA	CASSQALQGTYGYTF	TGCGCCAGCAGCCAAGCCTTACAGGGGACCTATGGCTACACCTTC
TRBV27	TRBJ2-1	TRBD2	NA	CASRLGRLATNNEQFF	TGTGCCAGCCGTTTAGGTAGACTAGCGACAAACAATGAGCAGTTCTTC
TRBV7-9	TRBJ1-2	TRBD1	NA	CASSSTGDLNYGYTF	TGTGCCAGCAGCTCCACAGGGGACCTTAACTATGGCTACACCTTC